Listed below are T cell receptor beta chains from one sample, sequenced in a study of beta chain features in type 1 diabetes. Produced via immunoSEQ multiplex PCR; TCRdb's table is partial and in-frame only. The sample shows around 600,000 clones, roughly an eighth of them seen only once. The source material was naive CD4+ T cells from blood. The receptors were gathered from a man in his thirties or forties with type 1 diabetes. CDR3s include the opening cysteine and the closing phenylalanine or tryptophan. The D gene is left open where the match is weak. Size values are once, few and many counts, or a class for expanded clones, and some rows have none.

TGTGCCAGCAGCTTAGTGGTAAACGAGCAGTACTTC	CASSLVVNEQYF	TRBV7-2	.	TRBJ2-7	few
TGCGCCAGCAGTTCGGGACAGGAGGTCACAGATACGCAGTATTTT	CASSSGQEVTDTQYF	TRBV5-1	TRBD1	TRBJ2-3	once
TGTGCCTGCGTAGACAGGGGGCGAGCCAACGTCCTGACTTTC	CACVDRGRANVLTF	TRBV30	TRBD1	TRBJ2-6	few
TGTGCCAGCAGTTTACATGGGGGACAGAGAAACTATGGCTACACCTTC	CASSLHGGQRNYGYTF	TRBV27	TRBD1	TRBJ1-2	.
TGTGCCAGCAGTTCTGACACGACCCTAGGGGAAAAACTGTTTTTT	CASSSDTTLGEKLFF	TRBV27	.	TRBJ1-4	.
TGTGCCAGCAGTGGACAGATGAACACCGGGGAGCTGTTTTTT	CASSGQMNTGELFF	TRBV2	.	TRBJ2-2	few
TGTGCCAGCAGTCCCGGGACTAGCGGGGGATACAATGAGCAGTTCTTC	CASSPGTSGGYNEQFF	TRBV27	TRBD2	TRBJ2-1	.
TGTGCCAGCAGCTTAGTTGGACAGACTGCAGATACGCAGTATTTT	CASSLVGQTADTQYF	TRBV7-2	.	TRBJ2-3	.
TGTGCCACCTATAATGGTCCGGGACAGGGAAGTCAGCCCCAGCATTTT	CATYNGPGQGSQPQHF	TRBV5-4	TRBD1	TRBJ1-5	.
TGTGCCAGTAGTCCCACTATCGCAGATACGCAGTATTTT	CASSPTIADTQYF	TRBV19	.	TRBJ2-3	.
TGTGCCAGCAGTGAAGGAGCAGGACAAGAGACCCAGTACTTC	CASSEGAGQETQYF	TRBV6-1	.	TRBJ2-5	few
TGTGCCATCTCCTCCGGGACCTCTGGGGCCAACGTCCTGACTTTC	CAISSGTSGANVLTF	TRBV7-8	.	TRBJ2-6	few
TGCGCCAGCAGCTTGGATCAATTTGAGCAGTTCTTC	CASSLDQFEQFF	TRBV5-1	.	TRBJ2-1	.
TGTGCCAGCACCCGGGGGGGCTTTAGCAATCAGCCCCAGCATTTT	CASTRGGFSNQPQHF	TRBV28	.	TRBJ1-5	.
TGTGCCAGCAGCTTGGTGGCTCCCCAGTACTTC	CASSLVAPQYF	TRBV7-9	.	TRBJ2-5	few
TGTGCCAGCAGCTTACAGGGGGCTACTAATTCACCCCTCCACTTT	CASSLQGATNSPLHF	TRBV7-2	TRBD1	TRBJ1-6	.
TGCGCCAGCAGCCGTAATATCGGGAGTCCGAAGAACGAGCAGTACTTC	CASSRNIGSPKNEQYF	TRBV4-3	.	TRBJ2-7	.
TGTGCCAGCATCGGGGGGACAGGGAGAAGAAGCTCCTACAATGAGCAGTTCTTC	CASIGGTGRRSSYNEQFF	TRBV5-4	TRBD1	TRBJ2-1	.
TGTGCCAGCAGCTTTAACAGGGGCCCTAATGAAAAACTGTTTTTT	CASSFNRGPNEKLFF	TRBV7-2	TRBD1	TRBJ1-4	.
TGTGCCAGCAGCTCGACTAGCGGGGCCTACGAGCAGTACTTC	CASSSTSGAYEQYF	TRBV7-2	TRBD2	TRBJ2-7	.
TGTGCCAGTAGTTACGGCAGGCATGGCTACACCTTC	CASSYGRHGYTF	TRBV19	.	TRBJ1-2	few
TGTGCCAGCAGCTTAGGGACAGGGAGCTCTGGAAACACCATATATTTT	CASSLGTGSSGNTIYF	TRBV7-8	TRBD1	TRBJ1-3	few
TGTGCCAGTAGTATAGACCTTCTTAGCAGATCAAGGTTTAGTGAGCAGTTCTTC	CASSIDLLSRSRFSEQFF	TRBV19	.	TRBJ2-1	.
TGTGCCAGCAGCCCCGGGACAGGGTCCGGGTCGCAGTTCTTC	CASSPGTGSGSQFF	TRBV6-6	TRBD1	TRBJ2-1	few
TGTGCCAGCAGTGAGAGTTCCGGGACCCCCACGGATACGCAGTATTTT	CASSESSGTPTDTQYF	TRBV25-1	.	TRBJ2-3	.
TGTGCCAGCAGCTCAGCGGGGGGGCCTCATGAGCAGTTCTTC	CASSSAGGPHEQFF	TRBV7-2	TRBD2	TRBJ2-1	.
TGTGCCAGCAGTTTTCAGGGAGGGAAACGCACCTACGAGCAGTACTTC	CASSFQGGKRTYEQYF	TRBV27	TRBD2	TRBJ2-7	few
TGTGCCAGCAGCGCCGTCCCCATATATAACACCGGGGAGCTGTTTTTT	CASSAVPIYNTGELFF	TRBV9	.	TRBJ2-2	few
TGTGCCACCACAGCGGGGGGCCGAACGGGTACAGATACGCAGTATTTT	CATTAGGRTGTDTQYF	TRBV19	TRBD2	TRBJ2-3	few
TGTGCCAGCGCGAACAGGGAAGAGACCCAGTACTTC	CASANREETQYF	TRBV27	.	TRBJ2-5	.
TGTGCCAGCAGTTCGGGACAGGTATACGGAAACACCATATATTTT	CASSSGQVYGNTIYF	TRBV28	TRBD1	TRBJ1-3	few
TGTGCCAGCTCACTAACGACAGGGAGTGGCTACAATGAGCAGTTCTTC	CASSLTTGSGYNEQFF	TRBV18	TRBD1	TRBJ2-1	.
TGTGCCATCAGTGAGTCTGGCAGGGGGAAGTTTAACGAGCAGTACTTC	CAISESGRGKFNEQYF	TRBV10-3	TRBD1	TRBJ2-7	.
TGTGCCAGCAGCCCCTCCACCGGCTACGAGCAGTACTTC	CASSPSTGYEQYF	TRBV7-9	.	TRBJ2-7	few
TGCGCCAGCAGCCAAGATCGGTGGGTCAGGTTAATGTGGGACGAGCAGTACTTC	CASSQDRWVRLMWDEQYF	TRBV4-1	.	TRBJ2-7	.
TGTGCCAGCAGCATACAGGGCTACGAGCAGTACTTC	CASSIQGYEQYF	TRBV11-1	.	TRBJ2-7	few
TGTGCCAGCAGCACGCAGGGTGTCAATGAGCAGTTCTTC	CASSTQGVNEQFF	TRBV7-2	.	TRBJ2-1	.
TGTGCCAGCGGCCGAGGGGGCTCCTACAATGAGCAGTTCTTC	CASGRGGSYNEQFF	TRBV27	.	TRBJ2-1	.
TGTGCCAGCAGTCTCGATTCACCGACTTACGAGCAGTACTTC	CASSLDSPTYEQYF	TRBV28	.	TRBJ2-7	.
TGCGCCAGCAGCCCCCGGGGACTAGCCGGGCGCAACACCGGGGAGCTGTTTTTT	CASSPRGLAGRNTGELFF	TRBV5-1	TRBD2	TRBJ2-2	few
TGTGCCAGCAGCCCTGGATCTGCAAGTGAAAAACTGTTTTTT	CASSPGSASEKLFF	TRBV7-9	.	TRBJ1-4	.
TGTGCCAGCAGTGAAGCAGGCGGGAATGGCTACACCTTC	CASSEAGGNGYTF	TRBV2	.	TRBJ1-2	few
TGTGCCAGCAGTAGTCAGTCTCCGAACACTGAAGCTTTCTTT	CASSSQSPNTEAFF	TRBV6-1	.	TRBJ1-1	.